This T cell receptor beta chain was documented in a study of cytomegalovirus exposure and HLA in healthy donors. The PCR had 60 Vbeta and 13 Jbeta primers. Some clones are missing from TCRdb's copy, which holds only in-frame ones; the method was immunoSEQ multiplex PCR. This sample has approximately 160,000 clones, with roughly 79% found just once. The specimen was PBMCs. The TCR was taken from a man in his forties or fifties in good health and CMV-seronegative.

The CDR3 DNA reads as TGTGCCAGCAGATCCTACAGGGGTGCTTCTGGAAACACCATATATTTT. As protein: CASRSYRGASGNTIYF. The J gene is TRBJ1-3, the V gene TRBV13; 7 positions match TRBD1. CDR3 length equals 16 residues. Looked up from germline, CDR1 is PRHDT and CDR2 is FYEKMQ (reference sequence). The ends lost 6 bases at V and 1 base at J; junction bases unmatched: 9.